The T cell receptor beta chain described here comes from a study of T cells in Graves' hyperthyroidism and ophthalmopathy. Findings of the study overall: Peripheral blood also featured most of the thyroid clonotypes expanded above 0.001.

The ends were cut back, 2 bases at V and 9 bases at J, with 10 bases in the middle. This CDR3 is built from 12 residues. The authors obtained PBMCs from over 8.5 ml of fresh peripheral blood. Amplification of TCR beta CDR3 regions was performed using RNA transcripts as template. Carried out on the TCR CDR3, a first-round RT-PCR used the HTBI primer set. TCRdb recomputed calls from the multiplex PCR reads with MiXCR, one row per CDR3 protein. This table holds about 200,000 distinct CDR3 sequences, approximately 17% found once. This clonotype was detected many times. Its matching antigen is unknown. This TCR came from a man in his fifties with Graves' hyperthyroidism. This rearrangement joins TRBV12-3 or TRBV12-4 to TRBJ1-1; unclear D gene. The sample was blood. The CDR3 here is CASSLREGKAFF. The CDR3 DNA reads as TGTGCCAGCAGTTTAAGAGAGGGTAAAGCTTTCTTT.